The rows below give T cell receptor beta chains drawn from one sample of a study of breast tumors, draining lymph nodes, adjacent tissues. TCRdb ran MiXCR on the multiplex PCR reads and lists one entry per CDR3 protein. The sample yields 150,000 to 250,000 distinct CDR3 sequences, approximately 33% seen once. Sample: axillary lymph node tissue. Every receptor here comes from a female donor with breast cancer. Some clones in this sample may be carry-over from other donors' samples. CDR3s include the opening cysteine and the closing phenylalanine or tryptophan. The D gene is left open where the match is weak. Clone size appears in some rows only: once, few, many, or a class for an expanded clone.

clone size | D gene | J gene | V gene | CDR3 DNA | CDR3 protein
. | TRBD2 | TRBJ2-2 | TRBV6-1 | TGTGCCAGCAGTCCTCTAGCGGGAGGGCGCACCGGGGAGCTGTTCTTT | CASSPLAGGRTGELFF
many | TRBD2 | TRBJ2-7 | TRBV20-1 | TGCAGTGCTGGACTAGCGAGCTACGAGCAGTACTTC | CSAGLASYEQYF
many | . | TRBJ2-2 | TRBV5-1 | TGCGCCAGCCAAGGGGAAGGGAACACCGGGGAGCTGTTTTTT | CASQGEGNTGELFF
many | . | TRBJ1-3 | TRBV10-3 | TGTGCCATCAGCCCCCAGGGTAGTCCCTCTGGAAACACCATATATTTT | CAISPQGSPSGNTIYF
. | TRBD1 | TRBJ2-6 | TRBV19 | TGTGCCAGTACCCAGGACAGGGGGCTCGCTGGGGCCAACGTCCTGACTTTC | CASTQDRGLAGANVLTF
few | . | TRBJ1-1 | TRBV6-1 | TGTGCCAGCAACGAGGGGCCGCCAGGTGAAGCTTTCTTT | CASNEGPPGEAFF
many | . | TRBJ1-2 | TRBV6-5 | TGTGCCAGCACCGACAGTCCTAACTATGGCTACACCTTC | CASTDSPNYGYTF
many | TRBD2 | TRBJ2-1 | TRBV11-2 | TGTGCCAGCAGCCGCGGGGGTACTAGGAACAATGAGCAGTTCTTC | CASSRGGTRNNEQFF
. | . | TRBJ2-3 | TRBV29-1 | TGCAGCGTAGCGGCCCCGGTCGGGGATACGCAGTATTTT | CSVAAPVGDTQYF
many | . | TRBJ1-2 | TRBV6-6 | TGTGCCAGCAGTGCACAGGGAAATGGCTACACCTTC | CASSAQGNGYTF
many | TRBD2 | TRBJ2-1 | TRBV30 | TGTGCCTGGAGGACTAGCGGGAGGCGAAATGAGCAGTTCTTC | CAWRTSGRRNEQFF
few | TRBD2 | TRBJ2-5 | TRBV25-1 | TGTGCCAGCAGTGAAGATTGGGCCGGGGGGATCAGGGAGACCCAGTACTTC | CASSEDWAGGIRETQYF
many | . | TRBJ2-2 | TRBV20-1 | TGCAGTGCTAGAGTTGGGGCACCGTCCGGGGAGCTGTTTTTT | CSARVGAPSGELFF
many | TRBD2 | TRBJ2-7 | TRBV19 | TGTGCCAGTAGTAGAACCTTAGCGGGAGCGAACTACGAGCAGTACTTC | CASSRTLAGANYEQYF
many | TRBD2 | TRBJ2-1 | TRBV7-8 | TGTGCCAGCAGCTTAGTGGTGGGAGGGAGCTCCTACAATGAGCAGTTCTTC | CASSLVVGGSSYNEQFF
many | . | TRBJ2-1 | TRBV7-9 | TGTGCCAGCAGCCCCCCGACCTCCTACAATGAGCAGTTCTTC | CASSPPTSYNEQFF
many | TRBD2 | TRBJ2-3 | TRBV7-9 | TGTGCCAGCAGCTTAGGACTAGCGGGAGGAGGCACAGATACGCAGTATTTT | CASSLGLAGGGTDTQYF
many | TRBD2 | TRBJ2-1 | TRBV6-2/TRBV6-3 | TGTGCCAGCACCGATGGTCTAGCGGGAGGGGATGAGCAGTTCTTC | CASTDGLAGGDEQFF
. | . | TRBJ2-5 | TRBV5-1 | TGCGCCAGCAGTCCCCAGGGTACACAAGACACCCAGTACTTC | CASSPQGTQDTQYF
. | . | TRBJ2-7 | TRBV6-5 | TGTGCCAGCAGTCACTCGGTGACCTCCTACGAGCAGTACTTC | CASSHSVTSYEQYF
many | . | TRBJ2-1 | TRBV7-2 | TGTGCCAGCAGCTCCCCTTTGGCGGGACCACGGGACAATGAGCAGTTCTTC | CASSSPLAGPRDNEQFF
. | TRBD2 | TRBJ2-3 | TRBV25-1 | TGTGCTAGAGACCTCGGACTAGCGGGGAGTATAGATACGCAGTATTTT | CARDLGLAGSIDTQYF
. | TRBD1 | TRBJ2-7 | TRBV24-1 | TGTGCCACCTGGGGACAGACCTACGAGCAGTACTTC | CATWGQTYEQYF
many | TRBD1 | TRBJ1-2 | TRBV19 | TGTGCCAGTAGCCCTACAGGGGTCTATGGCTACACCTTC | CASSPTGVYGYTF
many | . | TRBJ2-7 | TRBV5-1 | TGCGCCAGCAGCTTGGGGGGGGGGGCCGTCAACGAGCAGTACTTC | CASSLGGGAVNEQYF
many | . | TRBJ2-2 | TRBV20-1 | TGCAGTGCTCCCGCCCCTCAGGGGACCGGGGAGCTGTTTTTT | CSAPAPQGTGELFF
. | TRBD1 | TRBJ1-3 | TRBV29-1 | TGCAGCGCAACCGGGACAGACCTTTCTGGAAACACCATATATTTT | CSATGTDLSGNTIYF
. | . | TRBJ1-1 | TRBV18 | TGTGCCAGCTTCGCTTCACAGAACACTGAAGCTTTCTTT | CASFASQNTEAFF
many | . | TRBJ1-5 | TRBV19 | TGTGCCAGTGGTACTGGGACTTATCGGAGTCAGCCCCAGCATTTT | CASGTGTYRSQPQHF
many | . | TRBJ2-3 | TRBV30 | TGTGCCTGGAGTGACAGGATACCTAGCACAGATACGCAGTATTTT | CAWSDRIPSTDTQYF
. | TRBD2 | TRBJ2-5 | TRBV20-1 | TGCAGTGCTTCTAGCGGGGGCGTAGAGACCCAGTACTTC | CSASSGGVETQYF
. | TRBD1 | TRBJ1-2 | TRBV6-1 | TGTGCCAGCAGTCAATCCGGGACAGGGTTTGGCTACACCTTC | CASSQSGTGFGYTF
. | . | TRBJ2-1 | TRBV6-1 | TGTGCCAGTACTCGCGGGACAGCAAATACCATCCCTCCGTTCTTC | CASTRGTANTIPPFF
many | TRBD2 | TRBJ2-1 | TRBV10-3 | TGTGCCACCACTCACCAAGCGGGGGAAACATACAATGAGCAGTTCTTC | CATTHQAGETYNEQFF
. | . | TRBJ2-2 | TRBV20-1 | TGCAGTGCTAGAGAGGCAGGGCTTCGTGGAAACACCGGGGAGCTGTTTTTT | CSAREAGLRGNTGELFF
many | . | TRBJ1-2 | TRBV7-8 | TGTGCCAGCAGCTTAGGGCCGGAGGACTATGGCTACACCTTC | CASSLGPEDYGYTF
. | . | TRBJ1-2 | TRBV2 | TGTGCCAGCAGTCAAAAGGGGAAAAAACGATCCGATTATGGCTACACCTTC | CASSQKGKKRSDYGYTF